The rows below give T cell receptor beta chains drawn from one sample of a study of radiotherapy plus CTLA-4 blockade in lung cancer. Method: immunoSEQ multiplex PCR; TCRdb's copy keeps in-frame clones and lacks some. Of about 50,000 clones in the sample, approximately 85% were seen once. Sequenced material: peripheral blood, taken from a patient treated with radiotherapy plus ipilimumab. These receptors originate from a human donor with non-small cell lung cancer whose response to radiotherapy plus ipilimumab could not be evaluated. CDR3s include the opening cysteine and the closing phenylalanine or tryptophan. The D gene is left open where the match is weak. For some rows the clone size is stated as once, few or many, or as a class when expanded; others skip it.

DNA: TGTGCCAGCGGTCAGGGAATGAACACCGGGGAGCTGTTTTTT
CDR3: CASGQGMNTGELFF
J: TRBJ2-2
V: TRBV27
size: .
D: .

DNA: TGTGCCAGCAGTTTCCTCGGGACACCTACCTACAATGAGCAGTTCTTC
CDR3: CASSFLGTPTYNEQFF
J: TRBJ2-1
V: TRBV28
size: .
D: .

DNA: TGTGCCAGCAGCTTACGACTAGCGGGAGAGGGGGATACGCAGTATTTT
CDR3: CASSLRLAGEGDTQYF
J: TRBJ2-3
V: TRBV7-2
size: few
D: TRBD2

DNA: TGTGCCAGCAGCTCCGGACAGGGGAGGGATAACACTGAAGCTTTCTTT
CDR3: CASSSGQGRDNTEAFF
J: TRBJ1-1
V: TRBV7-2
size: .
D: TRBD1

DNA: TGTGCCAGCAGTTTAAGGGGACAGACTTATGGGGAGACCCAGTACTTC
CDR3: CASSLRGQTYGETQYF
J: TRBJ2-5
V: TRBV27
size: .
D: TRBD1

DNA: TGTGCCAGCAGCGTAGACGGGATAGACGAGCAGTACTTC
CDR3: CASSVDGIDEQYF
J: TRBJ2-7
V: TRBV9
size: .
D: .

DNA: TGTGCCAGCAGAGAACAGGGGGGCTCTGGAAACACCATATATTTT
CDR3: CASREQGGSGNTIYF
J: TRBJ1-3
V: TRBV27
size: few
D: TRBD1

DNA: TGTGCCAGCAGCTTAACCAGCAGGGGGCCCTCTGAAGCTTTCTTT
CDR3: CASSLTSRGPSEAFF
J: TRBJ1-1
V: TRBV7-2
size: few
D: TRBD1

DNA: TGTGCCAGCAGCCAGGGGCGTAACTCTGGGGCCAACGTCCTGACTTTC
CDR3: CASSQGRNSGANVLTF
J: TRBJ2-6
V: TRBV4-2
size: .
D: .

DNA: TGTGCCTGGAGAGGGACTAGCGGTTTCTACGAGCAGTACTTC
CDR3: CAWRGTSGFYEQYF
J: TRBJ2-7
V: TRBV30
size: .
D: TRBD2

DNA: TGTGCCAGCAGCTTGCGGGGTTTATTAGAGACCCAGTACTTC
CDR3: CASSLRGLLETQYF
J: TRBJ2-5
V: TRBV5-4
size: .
D: .

DNA: TGTGCCAGTAGTCCCTTGGATAGCGGGAGCTACGAGCAGTACTTC
CDR3: CASSPLDSGSYEQYF
J: TRBJ2-7
V: TRBV19
size: .
D: TRBD2

DNA: TGTGCCAGCAGTTTGACAGTTTTTGCCTACGAGCAGTACTTC
CDR3: CASSLTVFAYEQYF
J: TRBJ2-7
V: TRBV6-5
size: .
D: .

DNA: TGTGCCAGCAGCCGGACTAGCGGGATAATCAATGAGCAGTTCTTC
CDR3: CASSRTSGIINEQFF
J: TRBJ2-1
V: TRBV9
size: .
D: TRBD2

DNA: TGTGCCAGCAGTTTTACTCGGTCAGGGCTAGAGACCCAGTACTTC
CDR3: CASSFTRSGLETQYF
J: TRBJ2-5
V: TRBV28
size: .
D: .

DNA: TGTGCCAGCTCACCGACCGGGACAGGAGTTGGCGAGCAGTACTTC
CDR3: CASSPTGTGVGEQYF
J: TRBJ2-7
V: TRBV18
size: .
D: TRBD1

DNA: TGCAGCGCCGGGACAGGGGGTTCCGAGCAGTACTTC
CDR3: CSAGTGGSEQYF
J: TRBJ2-7
V: TRBV29-1
size: .
D: TRBD1

DNA: TGTGCCAGCAGCCAAGGCCTAGCGGGGGGCTACAATGAGCAGTTCTTC
CDR3: CASSQGLAGGYNEQFF
J: TRBJ2-1
V: TRBV14
size: few
D: TRBD2

DNA: TGTGCCAGCAGCCCCACTCGCCCTTCCCCTCTGAAGCAGTACTTC
CDR3: CASSPTRPSPLKQYF
J: TRBJ2-7
V: TRBV28
size: .
D: .

DNA: TGTGCCAGCAGCTTTTGGGCAGGCCAAGAGACCCAGTACTTC
CDR3: CASSFWAGQETQYF
J: TRBJ2-5
V: TRBV11-2
size: .
D: .

DNA: TGTGCCAGCAGCCGGGCGGGGATACTTGCAACTAATGAAAAACTGTTTTTT
CDR3: CASSRAGILATNEKLFF
J: TRBJ1-4
V: TRBV11-2
size: .
D: .

DNA: TGTGCCACCTCGGACATATCTAAGGCTCGGGATGAAAAACTGTTTTTT
CDR3: CATSDISKARDEKLFF
J: TRBJ1-4
V: TRBV10-3
size: .
D: .

DNA: TGCGCCAGCAGCCAAGATCCGCTAGCGGGAGTCGGCTCCTACAATGAGCAGTTCTTC
CDR3: CASSQDPLAGVGSYNEQFF
J: TRBJ2-1
V: TRBV4-3
size: few
D: TRBD2

DNA: TGTGCCAGCAGTTTGGTTCAGGGCGCGAATCAGCCCCAGCATTTT
CDR3: CASSLVQGANQPQHF
J: TRBJ1-5
V: TRBV28
size: .
D: .

DNA: TGTGCCAGTAGTATAGAAACAGGGGGGCAGCCCCAGCATTTT
CDR3: CASSIETGGQPQHF
J: TRBJ1-5
V: TRBV19
size: once
D: TRBD1

DNA: TGTGCCAGCCAAGGGGGGGGCTTTAACAATCAGCCCCAGCATTTT
CDR3: CASQGGGFNNQPQHF
J: TRBJ1-5
V: TRBV2
size: .
D: .

DNA: TGTGCCAGTACCGCGACAGGGGATCGGAATTCACCCCTCCACTTT
CDR3: CASTATGDRNSPLHF
J: TRBJ1-6
V: TRBV19
size: .
D: TRBD1

DNA: TGTGCCAGCAGTTACTCGAGGACAGGGGCTGGAAACACCATATATTTT
CDR3: CASSYSRTGAGNTIYF
J: TRBJ1-3
V: TRBV6-5
size: once
D: TRBD1

DNA: TGTGCCAGCTCACCAAGGGGGACCGGGGAGCTGTTTTTT
CDR3: CASSPRGTGELFF
J: TRBJ2-2
V: TRBV18
size: .
D: .

DNA: TGTGCCTGGAGCCAGAGACTCACCGGACAGGGCCAGGAGACCCAGTACTTC
CDR3: CAWSQRLTGQGQETQYF
J: TRBJ2-5
V: TRBV30
size: .
D: TRBD1

DNA: TGTGCCAGCAGGTGGACAGGGAACACTGAAGCTTTCTTT
CDR3: CASRWTGNTEAFF
J: TRBJ1-1
V: TRBV6-1
size: .
D: TRBD1

DNA: TGTGCCACCAGCAGCACCACAGGGGGTCGTCAGCCCCAGCATTTT
CDR3: CATSSTTGGRQPQHF
J: TRBJ1-5
V: TRBV15
size: .
D: TRBD1

DNA: TGTGCCAGCAGCCCCACAGGGACTGGAAACACCATATATTTT
CDR3: CASSPTGTGNTIYF
J: TRBJ1-3
V: TRBV9
size: .
D: .

DNA: TGCAGCGTTCGACCCGGGACAGTCTACGAGCAGTACTTC
CDR3: CSVRPGTVYEQYF
J: TRBJ2-7
V: TRBV29-1
size: .
D: TRBD1

DNA: TGTGCCAGCAGGAGTCCGGACAGGGGCTACGAGCAGTACTTC
CDR3: CASRSPDRGYEQYF
J: TRBJ2-7
V: TRBV6-5
size: few
D: TRBD1

DNA: TGTGCAGCCGGGACGGGACAGGGGGCCAATCAGCCCCAGCATTTT
CDR3: CAAGTGQGANQPQHF
J: TRBJ1-5
V: TRBV6-5
size: .
D: TRBD1

DNA: TGTGCCAGCAGCTTAGACAGGGCTTACAATCAGCCCCAGCATTTT
CDR3: CASSLDRAYNQPQHF
J: TRBJ1-5
V: TRBV7-2
size: .
D: .

DNA: TGTGCCAGTAGTTTGAGGGGGACTGGAAACACCATATATTTT
CDR3: CASSLRGTGNTIYF
J: TRBJ1-3
V: TRBV19
size: once
D: .

DNA: TGTGCCAGCAGCCAAGATCAGATATCGGGCTCCTACAATGAGCAGTTCTTC
CDR3: CASSQDQISGSYNEQFF
J: TRBJ2-1
V: TRBV4-2
size: .
D: .

DNA: TGTGCCAGCAGCCGTAGATTGAATGGCTACACCTTC
CDR3: CASSRRLNGYTF
J: TRBJ1-2
V: TRBV7-2
size: .
D: .

DNA: TGTGCCGGCAGTCGGGACTACACTGAAGCTTTCTTT
CDR3: CAGSRDYTEAFF
J: TRBJ1-1
V: TRBV7-9
size: .
D: .

DNA: TGTGCCAGCAGCCAACTCGGACGGGAATACGAGCAGTACTTC
CDR3: CASSQLGREYEQYF
J: TRBJ2-7
V: TRBV7-2
size: .
D: .

DNA: TGCGCCAGCAGCCCCGACAGGATCGGGTTAGTGAACACTGAAGCTTTCTTT
CDR3: CASSPDRIGLVNTEAFF
J: TRBJ1-1
V: TRBV5-1
size: .
D: .

DNA: TGTGCCAGCAGTGAGGACAGGGGCTCCTACAATGAGCAGTTCTTC
CDR3: CASSEDRGSYNEQFF
J: TRBJ2-1
V: TRBV6-4
size: .
D: TRBD1

DNA: TGCAGCGTTGTGGCCCAGGCGAACACCGGGGAGCTGTTTTTT
CDR3: CSVVAQANTGELFF
J: TRBJ2-2
V: TRBV29-1
size: .
D: .

DNA: TGTGCCAGCAGCCAGGAGGGACTTGGCTACACCTTC
CDR3: CASSQEGLGYTF
J: TRBJ1-2
V: TRBV28
size: .
D: .

DNA: TGTGCCAGCAGCTTAGACAGGGGGCAAAGATTGATGAATGAGCAGTTCTTC
CDR3: CASSLDRGQRLMNEQFF
J: TRBJ2-1
V: TRBV7-9
size: few
D: TRBD1

DNA: TGTGCCAGCAGTCCTGGGCCCCCGGGAGAAAAACTGTTTTTT
CDR3: CASSPGPPGEKLFF
J: TRBJ1-4
V: TRBV5-7
size: .
D: .

DNA: TGTGCCAGCAGCCCGACAGGGGGCGATGGAAACACCATATATTTT
CDR3: CASSPTGGDGNTIYF
J: TRBJ1-3
V: TRBV28
size: .
D: TRBD1

DNA: TGTGCCACCAGCAGAGGCGGACAGGATGTATACGAGCAGTACTTC
CDR3: CATSRGGQDVYEQYF
J: TRBJ2-7
V: TRBV15
size: few
D: TRBD1

DNA: TGTGCCAGCAGCCCCCAGGGGCATGAGACAGATACGCAGTATTTT
CDR3: CASSPQGHETDTQYF
J: TRBJ2-3
V: TRBV7-9
size: .
D: .

DNA: TGTGCCAGCTCACCGGGCCTAGGAAACACCATATATTTT
CDR3: CASSPGLGNTIYF
J: TRBJ1-3
V: TRBV18
size: .
D: .

DNA: TGTGCCAGCAGCCTGACACAGGGCTTCGGCACTGAAGCTTTCTTT
CDR3: CASSLTQGFGTEAFF
J: TRBJ1-1
V: TRBV5-5
size: once
D: .

DNA: TGTGCCAGCAGTGCGGGGGGCACTGAAGCTTTCTTT
CDR3: CASSAGGTEAFF
J: TRBJ1-1
V: TRBV28
size: .
D: .

DNA: TGTGCCAGCAGACCAGGTATGCTACAACACGCACGAAACACCATATATTTT
CDR3: CASRPGMLQHARNTIYF
J: TRBJ1-3
V: TRBV21-1
size: .
D: .